This TCR beta chain was identified during a study of T-cell memory formation after mild COVID-19. Comments on this clonotype: The antigen is unknown.

This CDR3 has 13 residues. Trimming at V came to 5 bases and at J to 1 base, leaving 2 bases not matched to a gene. Per the germline V gene, CDR1 is SGDLS and CDR2 is YYNGEE. Study outcomes and limitations: Balance between CD4 and CD8 was seen in clones contracting day 15 to 85, and a CD4+ lean was seen in later expanders.

TCRdb redid the calling of the 5' RACE reads with MiXCR, one entry per CDR3 protein. Altogether about 110,000 distinct CDR3 sequences are present, more than 15% being singletons, with the ten largest covering around 28%. Sequencing was carried out using PBMCs or a T cell subset sorted from them (not recorded which). The TCR sequence derives from an adult woman who had mild COVID-19 (a few samples of this study predate the infection). Cell type and time point are not known. The rearrangement links TRBV9 to TRBJ1-1; TRBD1 matches at 7 bases. CDR3 residues: CASSAGGNTEAFF. The CDR3 region has the DNA TGTGCCAGCAGTGCAGGGGGGAACACTGAAGCTTTCTTT.